These 29 T cell receptor beta chains came from one sample sequenced in a study of T cell repertoires in cytomegalovirus infection. Each CDR3 protein is one row after TCRdb ran MiXCR on the reads. The repertoire has roughly 120,000 distinct CDR3 sequences, roughly a tenth of them found once; the top ten carry around 29%. Their specific antigens are unknown. Specimen: PBMCs, sequenced either directly or after in vitro stimulation (not recorded which). These receptors were obtained from a human donor in good health (CMV status not recorded). Some clones in this sample may be carry-over from other donors' samples.

This clonotype showed up just a few times. This chain connects TRBV18 to TRBJ1-5; perhaps TRBD1 as D (6 bases). The germline gives CDR1 KGHSH, CDR2 LQKENI. The CDR3 contains 15 residues. The V and J ends lost 3 bases and 6 bases respectively, with 15 bases between them. Here the CDR3 reads CASSPSRGSGQPQHF. The CDR3 DNA reads TGTGCCAGCTCACCTTCTAGGGGGTCTGGTCAGCCCCAGCATTTT.

This clonotype has at least ten counts. V gene TRBV20-1 combines with J gene TRBJ2-4; 7 positions match TRBD1. CDR1 and CDR2 from the germline V gene are DFQATT and SNEGSKA (reference sequence). Unmatched junction bases numbered 9, after V lost 6 bases and J lost 1 base. The CDR3 totals 15 residues. The CDR3 sequence: CSANTGASAKNIQYF. The CDR3 coding sequence is TGCAGTGCAAATACAGGGGCATCGGCCAAAAACATTCAGTACTTC.

This clonotype was seen many times. The V gene is TRBV28, the J gene TRBJ1-1; D is uncertain. V gave up 5 bases and J gave up 4 bases, with 17 bases separating them. Per the germline V gene, CDR1 is MDHEN and CDR2 is SYDVKM. The CDR3 is 15 residues long. CDR3: CASSAAASAPTEAFF. The CDR3 DNA sequence: TGTGCCAGCAGTGCGGCAGCAAGTGCCCCCACTGAAGCTTTCTTT.

This clonotype showed up many times. The J gene is TRBJ1-2, the V gene TRBV7-2; D is unclear. The CDR3 has 13 amino acids. CDR1 is SGHTA, CDR2 FQGNSA, per germline. Trimming removed 6 bases from V and 8 bases from J, with 16 bases in between. The CDR3 here is CASRRTVLRGYTF. The CDR3 nucleotides are TGTGCCAGCAGGCGTACGGTGCTACGGGGCTACACCTTC.

There are many counts of this clonotype. J is TRBJ1-2 and V is TRBV7-9; D remains ambiguous. The V end lost 5 bases, the J end lost 6 bases, and 13 bases lay between the germline ends. This CDR3 has 13 residues. From germline, CDR1 is SEHNR and CDR2 FQNEAQ (reference sequence). The CDR3 region has the DNA TGTGCCAGCAGCCCAAACCGTGGGGATGGCTACACCTTC. Translating gives CASSPNRGDGYTF.

This clonotype has ten or more counts. V gene TRBV4-1 combines with J gene TRBJ1-2, with TRBD1 identical over 7 bases. Germline assignment: CDR1 MGHRA and CDR2 YSYEKL. The length of the CDR3 is 14 residues. The trim removed 4 bases at V and 8 bases at J, leaving 10 bases unmatched. CDR3 protein: CASSRGGRGEGYTF. CDR3 DNA: TGCGCCAGCAGCCGCGGGGGCAGGGGGGAGGGCTACACCTTC.

This clonotype has at least ten counts. The J gene is TRBJ1-3, the V gene TRBV10-2; 7 nucleotides line up with TRBD1. J was trimmed by 3 bases and V by 2 bases; bases with no gene match: 4. CDR1 WSHSY and CDR2 SAAADI come from the germline V gene. CDR3 length equals 15 residues. The CDR3 sequence is CASSEKGAVGNTIYF. Written as DNA, the CDR3 is TGCGCCAGCAGTGAGAAGGGGGCGGTTGGAAACACCATATATTTT.

This sequence joins TRBV19 and TRBJ1-1, with 7 bases lining up with TRBD1. The CDR3 consists of 15 residues. The V and J ends lost 9 bases and 1 base, in that order; junction bases with no gene match: 11. Germline CDR1 LNHDA, CDR2 SQIVND (reference sequence). CDR3 region: CASRTTGTANTEAFF. The CDR3 nucleotides read TGTGCCAGCCGAACCACCGGGACAGCGAACACTGAAGCTTTCTTT.

In its sample, this clonotype ranks as medium-sized. The chain recombines TRBV7-2 with TRBJ2-1; D may be TRBD2 (6 bases). Trimming stripped 6 bases from V and 7 bases from J, with 19 bases between. Germline V gene data show CDR1 as SGHTA and CDR2 as FQGNSA. The CDR3 has 15 residues. CDR3 in DNA: TGTGCCAGCAGAACGTCCCCGGGAGTTTGGAATGAGCAGTTCTTC. Its translation: CASRTSPGVWNEQFF.

The rearrangement uses TRBV12-3 or TRBV12-4 and TRBJ1-1, with D unclear. The CDR3 extends over 13 amino acids. V was cut by 7 bases and J by 3 bases, with 12 bases left in between. CDR3 coding DNA: TGTGCCAGCACCACATCCCCGTACACTGAAGCTTTCTTT. Translation gives CASTTSPYTEAFF.

In this sample, this clonotype turned up many times. This sequence joins TRBV7-2 and TRBJ2-3, with 12 bases fitting TRBD2. CDR1 and CDR2 (germline): SGHTA, FQGNSA. J gave up 3 bases and V 0 bases, and 4 bases lay outside the gene matches. This CDR3 has 17 amino acids. CDR3 sequence: CASSLATSGRGTDTQYF. CDR3 DNA: TGTGCCAGCAGCTTAGCGACTAGCGGGAGAGGTACAGATACGCAGTATTTT.

This clonotype was seen at least ten times. The chain carries TRBV6-4 and TRBJ2-1; 8 bases are a match to TRBD2. The CDR3 extends over 15 amino acids. CDR1 is MRHNA and CDR2 is SNTAGT in the germline V gene. V gave up 3 bases and J gave up 4 bases; unmatched junction bases: 5. The CDR3 DNA reads as TGTGCCAGCAGTGAAACTAGCGGAGATTACAATGAGCAGTTCTTC. This translates into CASSETSGDYNEQFF.

The rearrangement joins TRBV7-4 to TRBJ2-7, with TRBD1 identical over 7 bases. The germline V gene encodes CDR1 SGHVT and CDR2 SQSDAQ. The trim removed 4 bases at V and 5 bases at J, leaving 8 bases unmatched. The CDR3 extends over 14 amino acids. CDR3 loop: CASSSTGASDEQYF. The CDR3 nucleotides are TGTGCCAGCAGCTCCACAGGGGCCAGCGACGAGCAGTACTTC.

This clonotype was detected ten times or more. The rearrangement uses TRBV7-2 and TRBJ2-3; a possible D gene is TRBD1 (5 bases). CDR3 length: 14 amino acids. V shed 1 base and J shed 2 bases, with 7 bases lying between them. CDR1 SGHTA and CDR2 FQGNSA come from the germline V gene. CDR3 amino acids: CASSLGQSTDTQYF. CDR3 DNA: TGTGCCAGCAGCTTAGGACAGTCCACAGATACGCAGTATTTT.

This clonotype has ten or more counts. V and J are TRBV28 and TRBJ1-2; D perhaps matches TRBD1 (6 bases). The CDR3 sequence is 12 residues long. CDR1 is MDHEN, CDR2 SYDVKM, per germline. The V gene lost 5 bases and the J gene lost 8 bases, with 12 bases spanning the gap. CDR3 nucleotide sequence: TGTGCCAGCAGTACCCAGGGGAAGGGCTACACCTTC. Translated: CASSTQGKGYTF.

Only a few counts were recorded for this clonotype. The chain has TRBV10-3 and TRBJ2-3, with TRBD1 matching over 10 bases. J was trimmed by 2 bases and V by 5 bases; bases with no gene match: 4. The CDR3 has 15 amino acids. CDR1 and CDR2 (germline): ENHRY, SYGVKD. CDR3 residues: CAISKTGGDTDTQYF. The CDR3 bases are TGTGCCATCAGTAAGACAGGGGGCGACACAGATACGCAGTATTTT.

The chain combines TRBV29-1 with TRBJ2-5; D call uncertain. The V end was cut by 7 bases, the J end by 5 bases, with 8 bases between. CDR1 is SQVTM and CDR2 is ANQGSEA in the germline V gene. The CDR3 has 10 residues. CDR3: CSAQGETQYF. For the CDR3, the DNA is TGCAGCGCCCAAGGGGAGACCCAGTACTTC.

This clonotype was detected ten times or more. J is TRBJ1-5 and V is TRBV7-2, with D unclear. Germline V gene lookup returns CDR1 SGHTA and CDR2 FQGNSA. The length of the CDR3 is 14 residues. V lost 0 bases and J lost 6, with 9 bases in between. In DNA, the CDR3 is TGTGCCAGCAGCTTAGCGCGGGGAGGTCAGCCCCAGCATTTT. Translation: CASSLARGGQPQHF.

This clonotype was detected a few times. This chain connects TRBV11-3 to TRBJ1-1, with D tentatively TRBD1 (6 bases). Trimming removed 3 bases from V and 3 bases from J, with 14 bases in between. Germline assignment: CDR1 SGHNT and CDR2 YENEEA. The CDR3 is made up of 15 amino acids. This CDR3 reads CASSFEQGRYTEAFF. The CDR3, as DNA: TGTGCCAGCAGCTTCGAACAGGGACGGTACACTGAAGCTTTCTTT.

This clonotype was picked up many times. This chain joins TRBV24-1 and TRBJ2-1; 10 nucleotides line up with TRBD2. The germline gives CDR1 KGHDR, CDR2 SFDVKD. The CDR3 loop spans 15 amino acids. After removal of 5 bases from V and 8 bases from J, the junction contained 8 bases not matched to a gene. CDR3 protein: CATSGSLAGAYEQFF. Written as DNA, the CDR3 is TGTGCCACCAGTGGCTCCCTAGCGGGAGCATATGAGCAGTTCTTC.

This clonotype was counted only a few times. The chain recombines TRBV7-2 with TRBJ2-5; D is unclear. This CDR3 spans 12 amino acids. The germline V gene encodes CDR1 SGHTA and CDR2 FQGNSA. Trimming cost V 8 bases and J 5 bases, with 12 bases left between them. The CDR3: CASGKRWETQYF. As DNA, the CDR3 is TGTGCCAGCGGGAAACGGTGGGAGACCCAGTACTTC.

The sample holds many counts of this clonotype. CDR3 in DNA: TGTGCCAGCAGCTTGAGGTTGCCTGAAGCTTTCTTT. This sequence encodes CASSLRLPEAFF. The chain joins TRBV5-5 to TRBJ1-1; D not resolved. Germline values: CDR1 SGHKS, CDR2 YYEKEE (reference sequence). CDR3 length: 12 amino acids. V was pared by 1 base and J by 6 bases, with 7 bases between.

The chain recombines TRBV11-1 with TRBJ2-2, with 9 positions matching TRBD2. V lost 4 bases to trimming and J lost 0 bases; unmatched junction nucleotides: 0. From germline, CDR1 is SGHAT and CDR2 FQDESV (reference sequence). This CDR3 contains 15 residues. This CDR3 reads CASSSSGTNTGELFF. The CDR3 bases are TGTGCCAGCAGCTCTAGCGGGACGAACACCGGGGAGCTGTTTTTT.

This clonotype has only a few counts. CDR3 DNA sequence: TGTGCCAGTAGTAATCAGGGATTGGGCAATCAGCCCCAGCATTTT. Translation: CASSNQGLGNQPQHF. The chain couples TRBV19 to TRBJ1-5, with D maybe TRBD1 (5 bases). CDR3 length: 15 amino acids. V was shortened by 4 bases and J by 2 bases, with 12 bases between the two germline ends. CDR1 LNHDA and CDR2 SQIVND come from the germline V gene (reference sequence).

This clonotype came up many times. The chain is built from TRBV7-2 and TRBJ2-4, with D hard to call. Deletions cut 0 bases from V and 0 bases from J, with 6 bases between. Germline-derived CDR1 and CDR2 are SGHTA and FQGNSA. The CDR3 is 15 residues long. The CDR3 bases are TGTGCCAGCAGCTTAGCCGCGCTAGCCAAAAACATTCAGTACTTC. This translates into CASSLAALAKNIQYF. The whole variable domain, remainder taken from reference TRBV7-2 and TRBJ2-4, is GAGVSQSPSNKVTEKGKDVELRCDPISGHTALYWYRQSLGQGLEFLIYFQGNSAPDKSGLPSDRFSAERTGGSVSTLTIQRTQQEDSAVYLCASSLAALAKNIQYFGAGTRLSVL.

This chain links TRBV3-1 with TRBJ1-5; D unclear. Trimming cost V 1 base and J 3 bases, with 10 bases left between them. CDR1 and CDR2 from the germline V gene are LGHDT and YNNKEL (reference sequence). The CDR3 runs to 15 residues. In nucleotides, the CDR3 is TGTGCCAGCAGCCAAGGACCGTCCTTCAATCAGCCCCAGCATTTT. Its protein product is CASSQGPSFNQPQHF.

CDR3 sequence: CASSSSGANVLTF. The CDR3 DNA is TGTGCCAGCAGCAGCTCTGGGGCCAACGTCCTGACTTTC. The chain joins TRBV12-3 or TRBV12-4 to TRBJ2-6, with D uncertain. The CDR3 is 13 amino acids. The V and J ends lost 6 bases and 0 bases respectively, with 3 bases between them.

This clonotype showed up many times. V gene TRBV6-6 combines with J gene TRBJ2-7; the D gene is possibly TRBD1 (5 bases). CDR1 MNHNY and CDR2 SVGAGI come from the germline V gene (reference sequence). CDR3 length equals 16 residues. The V end was cut by 0 bases, the J end by 3 bases, with 15 bases between. The DNA of the CDR3 is TGTGCCAGCAGTTACTCTGGGGCGGCCGCCGGCTACGAGCAGTACTTC. Residues: CASSYSGAAAGYEQYF.

This clonotype was detected only a few times. The CDR3 spells CASSPLQGAAEAFF. The CDR3 nucleotides are TGTGCCAGCAGCCCCTTGCAGGGGGCTGCTGAAGCTTTCTTT. The chain uses TRBV7-2 and TRBJ1-1; TRBD1 matches at 8 bases. V lost 5 bases, J lost 6 bases, and 8 bases stayed unmatched. The CDR3 is 14 residues long. Germline V lookup: CDR1 SGHTA, CDR2 FQGNSA.